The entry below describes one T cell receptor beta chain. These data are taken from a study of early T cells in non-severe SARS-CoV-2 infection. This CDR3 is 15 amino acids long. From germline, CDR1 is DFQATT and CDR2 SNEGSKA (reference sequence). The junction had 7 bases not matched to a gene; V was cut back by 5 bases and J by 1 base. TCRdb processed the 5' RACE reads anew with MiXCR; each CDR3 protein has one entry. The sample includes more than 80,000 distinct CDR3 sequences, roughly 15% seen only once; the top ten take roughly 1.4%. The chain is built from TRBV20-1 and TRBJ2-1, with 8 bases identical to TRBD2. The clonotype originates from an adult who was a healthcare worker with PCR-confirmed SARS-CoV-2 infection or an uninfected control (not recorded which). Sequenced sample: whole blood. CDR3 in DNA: TGCAGTGCTTCCCTTGGGACTAGGTCCTACAATGAGCAGTTCTTC. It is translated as CSASLGTRSYNEQFF.